These 14 T cell receptor beta chains were all obtained from the same sample, sequenced in a study of cytomegalovirus exposure and HLA in healthy donors. The PCR had 60 Vbeta and 13 Jbeta primers. Assay used: immunoSEQ multiplex PCR; TCRdb lists only in-frame clones, some missing. This table holds 110,000 to 150,000 clones, 77% found once. The sample consisted of PBMCs. Receptor source: a female donor in good health and CMV-seronegative.

The chain couples TRBV6-5 to TRBJ2-7, with D maybe TRBD1 (5 bases). Trimming left V 2 bases short and J 6 bases short, with 14 bases between. Germline V lookup: CDR1 MNHEY, CDR2 SVGAGI. The CDR3 sequence is 14 residues long. The CDR3 bases are TGTGCCAGCAGTTACATCGGTCAGGGTAGCGAGCAGTACTTC. Protein sequence: CASSYIGQGSEQYF.

This sequence joins TRBV7-2 and TRBJ2-1, with 7 bases identical to TRBD2. Germline CDR1 and CDR2: SGHTA and FQGNSA. Trimming removed 5 bases from V and 3 bases from J; junction bases left unmatched: 7. CDR3 size: 15 residues. The CDR3 sequence: CASSVGGFVYNEQFF. CDR3 in DNA: TGTGCCAGCAGCGTCGGGGGGTTCGTCTACAATGAGCAGTTCTTC.

V gene TRBV28 combines with J gene TRBJ2-1, with 8 bases that match TRBD1. With V trimmed by 4 bases and J by 1 base, 6 bases remained unmatched. The CDR3 extends over 16 amino acids. In germline, CDR1 is MDHEN, CDR2 SYDVKM. Written as DNA, the CDR3 is TGTGCCAGCAGTTCTGGACAGGGCGGTTCCTACAATGAGCAGTTCTTC. As protein: CASSSGQGGSYNEQFF.

This clone appeared once. The chain has TRBV19 and TRBJ2-1, with 10 bases lining up with TRBD1. From germline, CDR1 is LNHDA and CDR2 SQIVND (reference sequence). This CDR3 is built from 18 residues. Trimming at V came to 5 bases and at J to 4 bases, leaving 14 bases not matched to a gene. CDR3 region: CASSPRGQGFIFYNEQFF. The CDR3 region has the DNA TGTGCCAGTAGTCCTCGGGGACAGGGGTTTATTTTTTACAATGAGCAGTTCTTC.

The chain recombines TRBV30 with TRBJ2-5; tentative D call: TRBD1 (6 bases). Germline CDR1 GTSNPN, CDR2 SVGIG (reference sequence). Trimming shortened V by 0 bases and J by 4 bases, and 21 bases separated the two germline ends. This CDR3 is built from 17 residues. CDR3 region: CAWSVFDPGHLRETQYF. The CDR3 DNA sequence: TGTGCCTGGAGTGTATTCGATCCGGGACACTTACGAGAGACCCAGTACTTC.

The chain joins TRBV2 to TRBJ2-7; a weak D match, TRBD2 (6 bases). V was cut by 2 bases and J by 6 bases, with 17 bases left in between. The CDR3 runs to 15 residues. Germline assignment: CDR1 SNHLY and CDR2 FYNNEI. The CDR3 DNA is TGTGCCAGCAGTGAAAAGGAGGGGCCAATATGCGAGCAGTACTTC. It yields the protein CASSEKEGPICEQYF.

This chain links TRBV9 with TRBJ1-1; a possible D gene is TRBD1 (6 bases). Germline V gene lookup returns CDR1 SGDLS and CDR2 YYNGEE. Trimming stripped 0 bases from V and 4 bases from J, with 10 bases between. The CDR3 is made up of 14 amino acids. The CDR3 nucleotides are TGTGCCAGCAGCGTAGTGGGAGGGGGCACTGAAGCTTTCTTT. It encodes CASSVVGGGTEAFF.

The CDR3 spells CASSLGYTSDNEQFF. DNA for the CDR3: TGTGCCAGCAGCTTAGGTTATACTAGCGACAATGAGCAGTTCTTC. V usage is TRBV7-9 and J usage is TRBJ2-1; 7 nucleotides agree with TRBD2. Germline CDR1 is SEHNR and CDR2 is FQNEAQ (reference sequence). J gave up 5 bases and V 1 base, and 5 bases lay outside the gene matches. CDR3 size: 15 residues.

The chain has TRBV29-1 and TRBJ1-1; D not resolved. Between the trimmed V and J ends, which lost 0 bases and 2 bases, there was a span of 13 bases. This CDR3 contains 15 residues. Germline V CDR1 and CDR2: SQVTM, ANQGSEA. For the CDR3, the DNA is TGCAGCGTTGAAGATGGAGGCAGAGCAAACACTGAAGCTTTCTTT. This codes for CSVEDGGRANTEAFF.

The V call is TRBV6-5, the J call TRBJ1-4; D is ambiguous. Trimming left V 6 bases short and J 5 bases short, with 7 bases between. This CDR3 has 12 amino acids. Germline assignment: CDR1 MNHEY and CDR2 SVGAGI. For the CDR3, the DNA is TGTGCCAGCAGGCGTTCCAATGAAAAACTGTTTTTT. This gives the protein CASRRSNEKLFF.

The V and J genes are TRBV28 and TRBJ1-5; a weak D match, TRBD1 (6 bases). There are 14 residues in the CDR3. CDR1 and CDR2 (germline): MDHEN, SYDVKM. V was cut by 6 bases and J by 4 bases, with 13 bases left in between. CDR3 coding DNA: TGTGCCAGCAGCCAGGGACAAAGAAATCAGCCCCAGCATTTT. Protein: CASSQGQRNQPQHF.

This chain joins TRBV15 and TRBJ1-2; 8 bases fit TRBD1. Germline values: CDR1 LNHNV, CDR2 YYDKDF (reference sequence). V shed 3 bases, J shed 3 bases, and the junction held 6 bases outside the gene matches. This CDR3 comprises 15 residues. This CDR3 reads CATSRAHRGDYGYTF. The CDR3 DNA reads as TGTGCCACCAGCAGGGCCCACAGGGGGGACTATGGCTACACCTTC. Full variable domain (outside the CDR3, taken from reference TRBV15 and TRBJ1-2): DAMVIQNPRYQVTQFGKPVTLSCSQTLNHNVMYWYQQKSSQAPKLLFHYYDKDFNNEADTPDNFQSRRPNTSFCFLDIRSPGLGDTAMYLCATSRAHRGDYGYTFGSGTRLTVV.

The V gene is TRBV7-8, the J gene TRBJ1-1; 8 bases fit TRBD1. The CDR3 loop spans 17 amino acids. The germline gives CDR1 SGHVS, CDR2 FQNEAQ. J gave up 5 bases and V 4 bases, and 15 bases lay outside the gene matches. The CDR3 sequence: CASSSLPAGTGSTEAFF. In DNA, the CDR3 is TGTGCCAGCAGCTCCCTCCCCGCCGGGACAGGCTCTACTGAAGCTTTCTTT.

The chain is built from TRBV13 and TRBJ2-3; the match to TRBD1 covers 7 bases. J lost 3 bases, V lost 8 bases, and 14 bases had no gene match. Germline CDR1 reads PRHDT; CDR2 reads FYEKMQ (reference sequence). CDR3 size: 16 residues. CDR3: CASARVLTGLTDTQYF. The CDR3 DNA reads as TGTGCCAGCGCTCGGGTATTGACAGGGTTAACAGATACGCAGTATTTT.